The T cell receptor (beta chain) described here comes from a study of stem cell transplantation in POMP-related autoinflammatory disease. Study-wide results and caveats: In PRAID patients, the number of distinct TRB V-J gene pairings was restricted. In patients with PRAID, every analyzed T-cell subset tended to show lower diversity and higher clonality.

Clones were read by immunoSEQ multiplex PCR, and TCRdb kept only the in-frame ones, dropping some. The table records some 9,900 clones, about four fifths of them present only once. Germline CDR1 SGHRS, CDR2 YFSETQ. Trimming took 4 bases from V and 1 from J; bases not matched to a gene: 10. The CDR3 is made up of 18 amino acids. As concerns this clone: The antigen is undetermined.

The chain has TRBV5-1 and TRBJ2-4, with 11 bases fitting TRBD2. The clonotype was recovered from a human patient with POMP-related autoinflammation and immune dysregulation (PRAID). Some of the T cells may derive from the graft donor. The input for sequencing was CD4+ T cells from PBMCs, taken after stem cell transplantation. CDR3 amino acids: CASSPRLAGSGAKNIQYF. The DNA for the CDR3 is TGCGCCAGCAGCCCCAGACTAGCGGGGTCGGGGGCCAAAAACATTCAGTACTTC.